This T cell receptor beta chain was obtained from a study of blood T cell repertoires in COVID-19. TCRdb's copy holds only in-frame clones and misses some; the assay was immunoSEQ multiplex PCR. The sample gives over 200,000 clones, roughly 87% of which show up once; roughly a tenth is in the top ten. Study members were between about 18 and 100 years old and lived in about two dozen US regions. CDR3 length: 15 amino acids. Germline V lookup: CDR1 SGHVS, CDR2 FQNEAQ. Trimming cost V 6 bases and J 4 bases, with 18 bases left between them. The J gene is TRBJ1-1, the V gene TRBV7-8; D is uncertain. Sample: PBMCs or T cells enriched from blood (not recorded which). The TCR was taken from a young man who had recovered from COVID-19. The CDR3 sequence is CASRPITGSGTEAFF. As DNA, the CDR3 is TGTGCCAGCAGACCCATTACGGGGTCGGGCACTGAAGCTTTCTTT.